Below, 26 T cell receptor beta chains from the same sample are listed, as sequenced in a study of shared clonotypes between healthy human individuals. Sequencing was performed with immunoSEQ multiplex PCR; in TCRdb, only in-frame clones are kept and a portion is missing. The sample shows some 2.3 million clones, about 92% of them seen only once. Sequenced material: naive CD4+ T cells from PBMCs. The subset denotes: CD45RA+ positively selected. The receptors derive from a man between 18 and 29 years old in good health. Some clones in this sample may be carry-over from other donors' samples.

The chain is built from TRBV2 and TRBJ2-7; perhaps TRBD1 as D (5 bases). The ends were cut back, 8 bases at V and 5 bases at J, with 22 bases in the middle. The V gene's germline CDR1 is SNHLY and CDR2 FYNNEI. The CDR3 is 15 amino acids. The CDR3 here is CASFIPQGRPNEQYF. The CDR3 region has the DNA TGTGCCAGCTTCATCCCTCAGGGTAGGCCCAACGAGCAGTACTTC.

V is TRBV7-2 and J is TRBJ1-1, with D uncertain. Germline V gene sequence: CDR1 SGHTA, CDR2 FQGNSA. Trimming pared 4 bases from V and 1 base from J, leaving 13 bases between. There are 15 residues in the CDR3. CDR3 sequence: CASSWLQPQNTEAFF. CDR3 nucleotides: TGTGCCAGCAGCTGGTTACAGCCTCAGAACACTGAAGCTTTCTTT.

This clone is a singleton in its sample. This rearrangement joins TRBV28 to TRBJ2-7; D is tentatively TRBD1 or TRBD2 (5 bases each). Trimming left V 4 bases short and J 2 bases short, with 15 bases between. The CDR3 consists of 15 residues. Germline V gives CDR1 MDHEN, CDR2 SYDVKM. This CDR3 is CASSSTGTATYEQYF. The CDR3 bases are TGTGCCAGCAGTTCAACCGGGACGGCCACCTACGAGCAGTACTTC.

The genes are TRBV5-5 and TRBJ2-7, with D perhaps TRBD1 or TRBD2 (6 bases each). CDR3 length: 13 amino acids. Trimming shortened V by 0 bases and J by 6 bases, and 10 bases separated the two germline ends. The germline V gene encodes CDR1 SGHKS and CDR2 YYEKEE (reference sequence). Here the CDR3 reads CASSLVGGREQYF. In DNA form, the CDR3 reads TGTGCCAGCAGCTTGGTCGGGGGCCGCGAGCAGTACTTC. Combining the CDR3 with reference TRBV5-5 and TRBJ2-7 gives the whole variable domain DAGVTQSPTHLIKTRGQQVTLRCSPISGHKSVSWYQQVLGQGPQFIFQYYEKEERGRGNFPDRFSARQFPNYSSELNVNALLLGDSALYLCASSLVGGREQYFGPGTRLTVT.

This chain connects TRBV19 to TRBJ1-4; 7 nucleotides match TRBD1. This CDR3 spans 17 amino acids. In germline, CDR1 is LNHDA, CDR2 SQIVND (reference sequence). The V and J ends lost 1 base and 8 bases, in that order; junction bases with no gene match: 13. In DNA, the CDR3 is TGTGCCAGTAGTATAGCTGGCAGGGGGATAGGAGGGGAAAAACTGTTTTTT. Protein sequence: CASSIAGRGIGGEKLFF. Full variable domain (rest looked up from reference TRBV19 and TRBJ1-4): DGGITQSPKYLFRKEGQNVTLSCEQNLNHDAMYWYRQDPGQGLRLIYYSQIVNDFQKGDIAEGYSVSREKKESFPLTVTSAQKNPTAFYLCASSIAGRGIGGEKLFFGSGTQLSVL.

This chain connects TRBV19 to TRBJ2-1; D not certain. Trimming removed 3 bases at V and 5 bases at J, with 20 bases between. The germline CDR1 and CDR2 sequences are LNHDA and SQIVND (reference sequence). The CDR3 length is 17 residues. The CDR3 loop reads CASSISWRSLGDNEQFF. In nucleotides, the CDR3 is TGTGCCAGTAGTATTTCGTGGCGGTCATTAGGTGACAATGAGCAGTTCTTC.

The chain uses TRBV2 and TRBJ1-5, with D maybe TRBD1 (5 bases). The CDR3 contains 15 residues. Trimming pared 0 bases from V and 7 bases from J, leaving 13 bases between. Germline loops: CDR1 SNHLY, CDR2 FYNNEI. The CDR3 sequence: CASSEAQGGIQPQHF. CDR3 nucleotide sequence: TGTGCCAGCAGTGAAGCCCAGGGTGGAATACAGCCCCAGCATTTT.

V is TRBV10-3 and J is TRBJ1-1, with a tentative D call TRBD1 (6 bases). There are 14 residues in the CDR3. V lost 7 bases and J lost 10, with 22 bases in between. CDR1 and CDR2 from the germline V gene are ENHRY and SYGVKD. The CDR3 spells CAIKVVGTGNRAFF. Written as DNA, the CDR3 is TGTGCCATCAAAGTGGTGGGCACAGGGAATCGAGCTTTCTTT.

In its sample, this clone was seen once. V and J are TRBV5-1 and TRBJ2-2, with D unresolved. This CDR3 contains 17 residues. Trimming removed 4 bases from V and 0 bases from J, with 16 bases in between. Germline V CDR1 and CDR2: SGHRS, YFSETQ. CDR3: CASSAAPPTTNTGELFF. The CDR3 DNA is TGCGCCAGCAGCGCCGCCCCCCCTACAACGAACACCGGGGAGCTGTTTTTT.

The rearrangement joins TRBV28 to TRBJ1-2; D is unclear. The CDR3 is 16 residues long. V was cut by 8 bases and J by 2 bases, with 21 bases left in between. Per germline, CDR1 MDHEN and CDR2 SYDVKM. CDR3 sequence reads: CASGYSGPGRNYGYTF. The CDR3 nucleotides read TGTGCCAGCGGCTATTCCGGACCCGGGAGGAACTATGGCTACACCTTC.

The rearrangement links TRBV28 to TRBJ1-4; no clear D gene. Germline V gene sequence: CDR1 MDHEN, CDR2 SYDVKM. There are 17 residues in the CDR3. The V end was cut by 4 bases, the J end by 0 bases, with 15 bases between. CDR3 in DNA: TGTGCCAGCAGTTCTCCCCGTCCGGGCGCAACTAATGAAAAACTGTTTTTT. Encoded protein: CASSSPRPGATNEKLFF.

The CDR3 sequence is CASSYSTALNEQFF. CDR3 sequence (DNA): TGTGCCAGCAGTTACTCGACGGCACTCAATGAGCAGTTCTTC. The chain recombines TRBV6-5 with TRBJ2-1; D unresolved. V lost 0 bases to trimming and J lost 6 bases, with 9 bases between them. The V gene's germline CDR1 is MNHEY and CDR2 SVGAGI. The CDR3 loop spans 14 amino acids.

CDR3: CASTGVYYEQYF. CDR3 nucleotide sequence: TGTGCCAGCACAGGCGTTTACTACGAGCAGTACTTC. The chain combines TRBV6-1 with TRBJ2-7; D is unclear. CDR3 length: 12 residues. The germline V and J ends were trimmed by 7 bases and 3 bases, with 10 bases remaining between them. CDR1 is MNHNS, CDR2 SASEGT, per germline.

The rearrangement links TRBV30 to TRBJ2-1; TRBD2 might be the D (6 bases). From germline, CDR1 is GTSNPN and CDR2 SVGIG (reference sequence). Trimming removed 5 bases at V and 0 bases at J, with 17 bases between. The CDR3 sequence is 16 residues long. CDR3 coding DNA: TGTGCCTGGGAAAAAGAGGGACTTAGCTCCTACAATGAGCAGTTCTTC. This translates into CAWEKEGLSSYNEQFF. The variable domain in full, with the rest retrieved from reference TRBV30 and TRBJ2-1, is SQTIHQWPATLVQPVGSPLSLECTVEGTSNPNLYWYRQAAGRGLQLLFYSVGIGQISSEVPQNLSASRPQDRQFILSSKKLLLSDSGFYLCAWEKEGLSSYNEQFFGPGTRLTVL.

This rearrangement joins TRBV9 to TRBJ2-1, with 7 bases aligning to TRBD2. This CDR3 comprises 15 residues. Germline CDR1 reads SGDLS; CDR2 reads YYNGEE. V gave up 6 bases and J gave up 0 bases; unmatched junction bases: 6. CDR3 sequence (DNA): TGTGCCAGCACCCTGGGGGAGGGCTCCTACAATGAGCAGTTCTTC. Translating gives CASTLGEGSYNEQFF.

This chain connects TRBV25-1 to TRBJ1-2; D is ambiguous. This CDR3 has 13 residues. The V gene lost 3 bases and the J gene lost 5 bases, with 10 bases spanning the gap. Germline CDR1 MGHDK, CDR2 SYGVNS. The CDR3 is CASSDPWAYGYTF. The CDR3 DNA follows: TGTGCCAGCAGTGACCCCTGGGCGTATGGCTACACCTTC.

This chain links TRBV7-8 with TRBJ2-7, with D perhaps assigned TRBD1 or TRBD2 (7 bases each). V shed 1 base and J shed 5 bases, with 18 bases lying between them. The CDR3 runs to 16 residues. Germline V gene data show CDR1 as SGHVS and CDR2 as FQNEAQ. The CDR3: CASSLVSRGGPHEQYF. DNA for the CDR3: TGTGCCAGCAGCTTAGTTTCCAGGGGGGGGCCTCACGAGCAGTACTTC.

A single count supports this clone. The chain is built from TRBV5-1 and TRBJ2-2; D possibly corresponds to TRBD2 (6 bases). The germline V and J ends were trimmed by 4 bases and 0 bases, with 13 bases remaining between them. The CDR3 totals 16 residues. Per the germline V gene, CDR1 is SGHRS and CDR2 is YFSETQ. For the CDR3, the DNA is TGCGCCAGCAGCGCGGAGGGCGGTACGAACACCGGGGAGCTGTTTTTT. Protein: CASSAEGGTNTGELFF.

The rearrangement joins TRBV6-1 to TRBJ1-2; D is undetermined. V was pared by 3 bases and J by 8 bases, with 10 bases between. CDR3 length: 12 amino acids. In germline, CDR1 is MNHNS, CDR2 SASEGT. The CDR3 sequence is CASSEARSGYTF. As DNA, the CDR3 is TGTGCCAGCAGTGAGGCCCGGTCCGGCTACACCTTC.

The rearrangement uses TRBV27 and TRBJ1-5; TRBD1 matches at 8 bases. Per germline, CDR1 MNHEY and CDR2 SMNVEV (reference sequence). The V segment lost 5 bases and the J segment 7 bases; nucleotides outside the gene matches: 7. The CDR3 sequence is 14 residues long. The CDR3 is CASSVGQGRQPQHF. CDR3 DNA sequence: TGTGCCAGCAGTGTTGGACAGGGTAGACAGCCCCAGCATTTT.

The V gene is TRBV9, the J gene TRBJ2-1; D is uncertain. Trimming removed 0 bases from V and 4 bases from J, with 11 bases in between. The CDR3 is 15 amino acids. Germline V gene lookup returns CDR1 SGDLS and CDR2 YYNGEE. This CDR3 reads CASSVAARPYNEQFF. In DNA, the CDR3 is TGTGCCAGCAGCGTAGCCGCCCGGCCGTACAATGAGCAGTTCTTC.

The rearrangement joins TRBV5-1 to TRBJ2-3; 8 positions agree with TRBD2. V trimming: 5 bases; J trimming: 1 base; junction bases outside the gene matches: 6. The V gene's germline CDR1 is SGHRS and CDR2 YFSETQ. The CDR3 spans 15 residues. CDR3 residues: CASRTWREGTDTQYF. In DNA, the CDR3 is TGCGCCAGCAGGACCTGGCGGGAGGGCACAGATACGCAGTATTTT. The full variable domain, in which reference TRBV5-1 and TRBJ2-3 provide the parts outside the CDR3, is KAGVTQTPRYLIKTRGQQVTLSCSPISGHRSVSWYQQTPGQGLQFLFEYFSETQRNKGNFPGRFSGRQFSNSRSEMNVSTLELGDSALYLCASRTWREGTDTQYFGPGTRLTVL.

The chain has TRBV2 and TRBJ2-1, with 11 bases aligning to TRBD2. This CDR3 has 13 amino acids. Per germline, CDR1 SNHLY and CDR2 FYNNEI. The J segment lost 9 bases and the V segment lost 9 bases, leaving 7 bases of the junction unmatched. The CDR3 nucleotides read TGTGCCAGTCAGACTAGCGGGACTGGTGAGCAGTTCTTC. Encoded protein: CASQTSGTGEQFF.

The rearrangement uses TRBV19 and TRBJ1-5; no clear D. Germline CDR1 reads LNHDA; CDR2 reads SQIVND (reference sequence). The CDR3 runs 14 residues. V lost 10 bases and J 0 bases, leaving 13 bases between the germline ends. DNA for the CDR3: TGTGCCACGACCGTCAGCGATAGCAATCAGCCCCAGCATTTT. Translated, it gives CATTVSDSNQPQHF.

The chain employs TRBV10-3 and TRBJ2-7, with unresolved D. This CDR3 comprises 12 residues. V lost 8 bases, J lost 0 bases, and 8 bases lay in between. Germline V gene data show CDR1 as ENHRY and CDR2 as SYGVKD. The chain's CDR3 is CAIGRYSYEQYF. The CDR3 DNA sequence: TGTGCCATCGGCCGCTACTCCTACGAGCAGTACTTC.

This clone was observed a few times. Other DNA sequences within the sample encode an identical CDR3. The chain combines TRBV5-1 with TRBJ1-1; 7 bases are shared with TRBD1. V lost 3 bases to trimming and J lost 4 bases; unmatched junction nucleotides: 3. CDR3 size: 13 residues. CDR1 and CDR2 from the germline V gene are SGHRS and YFSETQ. The CDR3 protein is CASSSQGGTEAFF. CDR3 DNA sequence: TGCGCCAGCAGCTCCCAGGGGGGCACTGAAGCTTTCTTT.